This T cell receptor beta chain was sequenced during a study of blood T cells in healthy people across ages. It was with a sample-barcoded 5' primer and a J-beta primer mix that a second PCR of roughly 7 to 12 cycles was run. TCRdb reprocessed the 5' RACE reads via MiXCR and lists one record per CDR3 protein. The repertoire holds 450,000 to 700,000 distinct CDR3 sequences, with 25% to 30% as singletons. Deletions cut 4 bases from V and 5 bases from J, with 20 bases between. The CDR3 runs 16 residues. Germline CDR1 MNHEY, CDR2 SMNVEV (reference sequence). The source material was blood. The rearrangement joins TRBV27 to TRBJ2-5; tentatively, D is TRBD2 (7 bases). The source is a woman in her sixties or seventies in good health. The CDR3 is CASSSPRTGGEETQYF. The CDR3 nucleotides are TGTGCCAGCAGTTCCCCCCGGACGGGGGGCGAGGAGACCCAGTACTTC.